The 27 T cell receptor beta chains below come from one sample, sequenced in a study of blood T cell repertoires in COVID-19. Method: immunoSEQ multiplex PCR; TCRdb's copy keeps in-frame clones and lacks some. The profile shows some 190,000 clones, 65% to 80% of them singletons. The sequenced material came from peripheral blood. Receptors originate from a woman between 50 and 59 years old with acute or convalescent COVID-19.

The chain combines TRBV7-2 with TRBJ2-7; the match to TRBD2 covers 9 bases. The CDR3 spans 18 residues. Looked up from germline, CDR1 is SGHTA and CDR2 is FQGNSA. V was pared by 5 bases and J by 2 bases, with 16 bases of the junction left unmatched. The CDR3 bases are TGTGCCAGCAGCCCCCAGACAGGTGGCGGGGGGGCGACCTACGAGCAGTACTTC. It encodes CASSPQTGGGGATYEQYF.

The V gene is TRBV29-1, the J gene TRBJ2-7; D unclear. Trimming removed 8 bases from V and 0 bases from J, with 20 bases in between. The CDR3 loop spans 15 amino acids. Germline V CDR1 and CDR2: SQVTM, ANQGSEA. The CDR3 DNA sequence: TGCAGCCGCACCGCTTTCTGGCGGAGCTCCTACGAGCAGTACTTC. Its translation: CSRTAFWRSSYEQYF.

CDR3 coding DNA: TGTGCCAGCAGCTTAATGAGGGTGGATGAAAAACTGTTTTTT. It encodes CASSLMRVDEKLFF. This chain joins TRBV7-8 and TRBJ1-4; no firm D call. The germline gives CDR1 SGHVS, CDR2 FQNEAQ. This CDR3 spans 14 amino acids. V lost 2 bases to trimming and J lost 6 bases, with 10 bases between them.

This chain links TRBV9 with TRBJ2-1, with 13 bases aligning to TRBD2. J lost 5 bases, V lost 3 bases, and 5 bases had no gene match. The CDR3 spans 16 residues. CDR1 is SGDLS and CDR2 is YYNGEE in the germline V gene. This CDR3 is CASSEGTSGTNNEQFF. As DNA, the CDR3 is TGTGCCAGCAGCGAGGGGACTAGCGGGACGAACAATGAGCAGTTCTTC.

The chain carries TRBV5-1 and TRBJ2-2; 9 nucleotides match TRBD1. The J segment lost 7 bases and the V segment lost 4 bases, leaving 5 bases of the junction unmatched. The CDR3 covers 14 residues. Germline assignment: CDR1 SGHRS and CDR2 YFSETQ. CDR3 protein: CASSVGTGLGELFF. Written as DNA, the CDR3 is TGCGCCAGCAGCGTAGGGACAGGGCTCGGGGAGCTGTTTTTT.

This chain joins TRBV27 and TRBJ2-3, with D perhaps TRBD2 (6 bases). The CDR3 is 16 amino acids. V dropped 6 bases and J dropped 0 bases, with 16 bases sitting between them. Germline V gives CDR1 MNHEY, CDR2 SMNVEV (reference sequence). The CDR3 bases are TGTGCCAGCAGCCGGAGGGATCCGACTAGCACAGATACGCAGTATTTT. Amino acids: CASSRRDPTSTDTQYF.

This chain connects TRBV28 to TRBJ2-3; TRBD2 matches 12 bases. The CDR3 has 15 residues. V was clipped by 9 bases and J by 9 bases; unmatched bases: 13. CDR1 and CDR2 (germline): MDHEN, SYDVKM. The CDR3 sequence: CASQLAGGGKDTQYF. Here the CDR3 DNA reads TGTGCCAGTCAACTAGCGGGAGGTGGTAAGGACACGCAGTATTTT.

The CDR3 coding sequence is TGTGCCAGCAGGAGCGGCCATGAGCAGTTCTTC. It specifies CASRSGHEQFF. The chain employs TRBV3-1 (or the pseudogene TRBV3-2) and TRBJ2-1; tentative D call: TRBD2 (5 bases). The CDR3 sequence is 11 residues long. Germline V CDR1 and CDR2: LGHDT, YNNKEL (reference sequence). With 6 bases removed from V and 8 bases from J, the gap between germline ends came to 8 bases.

The chain uses TRBV9 and TRBJ2-2, with TRBD2 matching over 11 bases. The CDR3 extends over 19 amino acids. CDR1 and CDR2 from the germline V gene are SGDLS and YYNGEE. V lost 0 bases and J lost 1; bases outside the gene matches: 8. CDR3 bases: TGTGCCAGCAGCGTAGGAGGGGTTCTAGCGGGAGGGAACACCGGGGAGCTGTTTTTT. This gives the protein CASSVGGVLAGGNTGELFF.

The CDR3 nucleotides read TGTGCCGGAAAGCAGGGTTGGGGCACAGATACGCAGTATTTT. It specifies CAGKQGWGTDTQYF. This chain uses TRBV6-5 with TRBJ2-3, with D perhaps matching TRBD1 (5 bases). Per the germline V gene, CDR1 is MNHEY and CDR2 is SVGAGI. The CDR3 extends over 14 amino acids. Deletions cut 11 bases from V and 1 base from J, with 16 bases between.

This clone was detected a few times. V is TRBV5-1 and J is TRBJ2-7, with TRBD1 as a possible D gene (5 bases). Germline values: CDR1 SGHRS, CDR2 YFSETQ. The CDR3 covers 14 residues. Trimming removed 4 bases from V and 0 bases from J, with 11 bases in between. In nucleotides, the CDR3 is TGCGCCAGCAGCCAGGGATCGCGCTCCTACGAGCAGTACTTC. Encoded protein: CASSQGSRSYEQYF.

The rearrangement links TRBV2 to TRBJ2-1; D remains unclear. Looked up from germline, CDR1 is SNHLY and CDR2 is FYNNEI. The V gene lost 1 base and the J gene lost 4 bases, with 11 bases spanning the gap. This CDR3 contains 15 residues. The CDR3 nucleotides read TGTGCCAGCAGTGAAGATTCCCAGATATACAATGAGCAGTTCTTC. Amino acid sequence: CASSEDSQIYNEQFF.

The chain couples TRBV12-3 or TRBV12-4 to TRBJ2-4, with unresolved D. V was cut by 6 bases and J by 4 bases, with 10 bases left in between. The CDR3 is 13 residues long. The CDR3 nucleotides are TGTGCCAGCAGCCAGGTCCAGAAAAACATTCAGTACTTC. This gives the protein CASSQVQKNIQYF.

The chain uses TRBV12-5 and TRBJ1-2; a possible D gene is TRBD1 (6 bases). CDR3 length: 16 residues. Trimming removed 7 bases from V and 4 bases from J, with 22 bases in between. CDR1 and CDR2 from the germline V gene are LGHNT and FRNRAP. CDR3 bases: TGTGCTAGTGATGGTCAGGGGTCGAAGGGCTTCTATGGCTACACCTTC. It codes for CASDGQGSKGFYGYTF.

The chain's CDR3 is CATSDKGSDTQYF. CDR3 DNA sequence: TGTGCCACCAGTGATAAGGGGTCAGATACGCAGTATTTT. The chain uses TRBV24-1 and TRBJ2-3, with a possible D match to TRBD1 (5 bases). Looked up from germline, CDR1 is KGHDR and CDR2 is SFDVKD. The CDR3 covers 13 residues. The V and J ends lost 3 bases and 4 bases respectively, with 7 bases between them.

The chain links TRBV7-9 to TRBJ2-5; 8 bases align to TRBD2. The V gene end was trimmed by 1 base and the J gene end by 2 bases; junction bases not matched to a gene: 3. There are 15 residues in the CDR3. In germline, CDR1 is SEHNR, CDR2 FQNEAQ (reference sequence). The CDR3 is CASSLVLAVQETQYF. In nucleotides, the CDR3 is TGTGCCAGCAGCTTAGTACTAGCGGTTCAAGAGACCCAGTACTTC. Full variable domain (remainder filled in from reference TRBV7-9 and TRBJ2-5): DTGVSQNPRHKITKRGQNVTFRCDPISEHNRLYWYRQTLGQGPEFLTYFQNEAQLEKSRLLSDRFSAERPKGSFSTLEIQRTEQGDSAMYLCASSLVLAVQETQYFGPGTRLLVL.

The V call is TRBV20-1, the J call TRBJ2-1, with 9 bases matching TRBD1. Germline loops: CDR1 DFQATT, CDR2 SNEGSKA (reference sequence). The CDR3 has 15 residues. With V trimmed by 3 bases and J by 7 bases, 10 bases remained unmatched. The CDR3 loop is CSASIPGQGQNEQFF. In DNA form, the CDR3 reads TGCAGTGCTAGTATACCGGGACAGGGTCAAAATGAGCAGTTCTTC.

The chain combines TRBV11-3 with TRBJ1-1; D perhaps matches TRBD1 (6 bases). The CDR3 length is 15 residues. Trimming took off 1 base at V and 4 bases at J, with 13 bases between the two ends. Per the germline V gene, CDR1 is SGHNT and CDR2 is YENEEA. The CDR3 loop is CASSLGAGESTEAFF. The CDR3 DNA reads TGTGCCAGCAGCTTAGGGGCAGGGGAGAGCACTGAAGCTTTCTTT.

This clone turned up a few times. The V and J genes are TRBV30 and TRBJ1-4, with TRBD1 identical over 9 bases. CDR1 and CDR2 (germline): GTSNPN, SVGIG (reference sequence). This CDR3 has 15 residues. V trimming: 5 bases; J trimming: 5 bases; junction bases outside the gene matches: 9. CDR3 nucleotides: TGTGCCTGGTCCGACTACGGGACAGGGAATGAAAAACTGTTTTTT. It translates to CAWSDYGTGNEKLFF.

The rearrangement uses TRBV18 and TRBJ2-2; TRBD1 matches 8 bases. With V trimmed by 1 base and J by 1 base, 5 bases remained unmatched. Germline V gene data show CDR1 as KGHSH and CDR2 as LQKENI. CDR3 length: 17 residues. In DNA form, the CDR3 reads TGTGCCAGCTCACCACGTCAGGGGACAGGGAACACCGGGGAGCTGTTTTTT. It specifies CASSPRQGTGNTGELFF.

This chain links TRBV30 with TRBJ1-5; D is perhaps TRBD1 (5 bases). Germline V lookup: CDR1 GTSNPN, CDR2 SVGIG (reference sequence). V was trimmed by 1 base and J by 7 bases, leaving 11 bases between them. CDR3 size: 13 residues. CDR3 bases: TGTGCCTGGAGTGCCGGGGGGAACCAGCCCCAGCATTTT. Translation gives CAWSAGGNQPQHF.

The V gene is TRBV2, the J gene TRBJ1-4; D remains ambiguous. Trimming left V 7 bases short and J 2 bases short, with 8 bases between. The CDR3 sequence is 13 residues long. Germline V CDR1 and CDR2: SNHLY, FYNNEI. The CDR3 sequence is CASTRRTNEKLFF. In DNA, the CDR3 is TGTGCCAGCACTAGACGCACTAATGAAAAACTGTTTTTT.

The chain has TRBV2 and TRBJ2-7, with TRBD1 matching over 9 bases. Looked up from germline, CDR1 is SNHLY and CDR2 is FYNNEI. V dropped 7 bases and J dropped 6; count of bases not matched to a gene: 7. The CDR3 extends over 13 amino acids. CDR3 sequence reads: CASTRDRASEQYF. The CDR3 DNA is TGTGCCAGCACCCGGGACAGGGCAAGCGAGCAGTACTTC. The complete variable domain, with remaining parts taken from reference TRBV2 and TRBJ2-7, reads EPEVTQTPSHQVTQMGQEVILRCVPISNHLYFYWYRQILGQKVEFLVSFYNNEISEKSEIFDDQFSVERPDGSNFTLKIRSTKLEDSAMYFCASTRDRASEQYFGPGTRLTVT.

The gene calls are TRBV3-1 (or the pseudogene TRBV3-2) and TRBJ2-1; 10 bases are a match to TRBD2. Germline V gives CDR1 LGHDT, CDR2 YNNKEL (reference sequence). The J segment lost 4 bases and the V segment lost 1 base, leaving 7 bases of the junction unmatched. The CDR3 contains 17 residues. CDR3 protein: CASSQAPLAGPYNEQFF. The CDR3 bases are TGTGCCAGCAGCCAAGCGCCACTAGCGGGACCTTACAATGAGCAGTTCTTC.

This rearrangement joins TRBV9 to TRBJ1-2, with D maybe TRBD1 (6 bases). Germline values: CDR1 SGDLS, CDR2 YYNGEE. This CDR3 comprises 12 residues. V shed 4 bases and J shed 5 bases, with 9 bases lying between them. CDR3 sequence: CASSHTGYGYTF. CDR3 sequence (DNA): TGTGCCAGCAGCCACACAGGGTATGGCTACACCTTC. The full variable domain, in which reference TRBV9 and TRBJ1-2 provide the parts outside the CDR3, is DSGVTQTPKHLITATGQRVTLRCSPRSGDLSVYWYQQSLDQGLQFLIQYYNGEERAKGNILERFSAQQFPDLHSELNLSSLELGDSALYFCASSHTGYGYTFGSGTRLTVV.

The chain couples TRBV25-1 to TRBJ1-6, with 10 bases that match TRBD1. This CDR3 spans 16 amino acids. Germline V gene sequence: CDR1 MGHDK, CDR2 SYGVNS. V trimming: 1 base; J trimming: 9 bases; junction bases outside the gene matches: 6. The CDR3 DNA is TGTGCCAGCAGTGAATCGCGGACAGGGGGACGTTCACCCCTCCACTTT. Translating it yields CASSESRTGGRSPLHF.

This chain uses TRBV7-2 with TRBJ1-2; 9 bases map to TRBD1. Germline CDR1 SGHTA, CDR2 FQGNSA. Trimming took 1 base from V and 1 from J; bases not matched to a gene: 4. This CDR3 is built from 16 residues. The CDR3 region has the DNA TGTGCCAGCAGCTTAGGAGGGACAGGGAGTAACTATGGCTACACCTTC. Its translation: CASSLGGTGSNYGYTF. Filled out from reference TRBV7-2 and TRBJ1-2, the complete variable domain reads GAGVSQSPSNKVTEKGKDVELRCDPISGHTALYWYRQSLGQGLEFLIYFQGNSAPDKSGLPSDRFSAERTGGSVSTLTIQRTQQEDSAVYLCASSLGGTGSNYGYTFGSGTRLTVV.